The sequence of this T cell receptor (beta chain) was determined in a study of blood T cells in healthy people across ages. Study conclusions and caveats: The study found TCR beta diversity correlated strongly with naive T cell percentage.

A word on this clonotype: Its antigen is undetermined.

Trimming cost V 11 bases and J 6 bases, with 20 bases left between them. This CDR3 has 14 residues. Looked up from germline, CDR1 is MNHEY and CDR2 is SVGEGT. All donors came from Russia, were Caucasian and healthy, and spanned ages about 6 to 100. The authors ran a second PCR of 7 to 11 cycles using a sample-barcoded 5' primer and a J-beta primer mix. Each cDNA was tagged by a template-switch adaptor containing 12 random nucleotides. CDR3-containing paired-end reads numbering at least 3 million came from each sample. TCRdb reprocessed the 5' RACE reads with MiXCR, giving one entry per CDR3 protein. The sample records some 790,000 distinct CDR3 sequences, about 28% being singletons.

The TCR sequence derives from a woman aged 80 or over in good health. This sequence joins TRBV6-2 or TRBV6-3 and TRBJ1-5, with D perhaps matching TRBD1 (6 bases). The sequenced sample consisted of blood. CDR3 residues: CAASVGGLGQPQHF. The CDR3 nucleotides are TGTGCCGCCTCCGTCGGGGGGCTGGGTCAGCCCCAGCATTTT.